A single sample is the source of the 17 T cell receptor beta chains below, sequenced in a study of blood T cell repertoires in COVID-19. The protocol was immunoSEQ multiplex PCR, while the TCRdb copy is restricted to in-frame clones and leaves out a portion. The repertoire holds 200,000 to 300,000 clones, with roughly 86% as singletons. Sequenced input: PBMCs or T cells enriched from blood (not recorded which). These receptors came from a woman aged 25 to 39 with acute COVID-19.

The chain carries TRBV10-2 and TRBJ1-2; 10 nucleotides match TRBD1. Germline lookup yields CDR1 WSHSY and CDR2 SAAADI. Trimming at V came to 0 bases and at J to 8 bases, leaving 9 bases not matched to a gene. This CDR3 has 16 residues. The CDR3 nucleotides read TGCGCCAGCAGTGAGTCCACGGGACAGGGGAGTGTCGGCTACACCTTC. It codes for CASSESTGQGSVGYTF.

J is TRBJ1-6 and V is TRBV18; D perhaps matches TRBD1 (6 bases). In germline, CDR1 is KGHSH, CDR2 LQKENI. The V end lost 2 bases, the J end lost 6 bases, and 14 bases lay between the germline ends. The CDR3 runs 16 residues. CDR3 nucleotide sequence: TGTGCCAGCTCACCAATTGGCAGGGGATTTAATTCACCCCTCCACTTT. Translated: CASSPIGRGFNSPLHF.

This clone has a single count. The chain carries TRBV10-3 and TRBJ2-1; D uncertain. The CDR3 is 13 residues long. The V and J ends lost 0 bases and 3 bases respectively, with 3 bases between them. CDR1 and CDR2 (germline): ENHRY, SYGVKD. The CDR3, as DNA: TGTGCCATCAGTGAGTCTTACTACAATGAGCAGTTCTTC. It yields the protein CAISESYYNEQFF.

This clone appeared once. This chain connects TRBV9 to TRBJ2-1; weak D call: TRBD1 (6 bases). The CDR3 sequence is 15 residues long. Trimming took 2 bases from V and 2 from J, leaving 11 bases between them. Looked up from germline, CDR1 is SGDLS and CDR2 is YYNGEE. This chain's CDR3 is CASSVETGAYNEQFF. The CDR3 DNA reads as TGTGCCAGCAGCGTCGAGACAGGAGCCTACAATGAGCAGTTCTTC.

This chain links TRBV10-3 with TRBJ1-1, with a tentative D call TRBD1 (5 bases). This CDR3 contains 16 residues. V was clipped by 4 bases and J by 2 bases, with 17 bases between them. Germline CDR1 is ENHRY and CDR2 is SYGVKD. The CDR3: CAISGSGGTTNTEAFF. CDR3 DNA sequence: TGTGCCATCAGTGGGTCCGGGGGGACCACAAACACTGAAGCTTTCTTT.

This clone was picked up one time. The chain employs TRBV6-5 and TRBJ1-1; no reliable D call. V lost 7 bases, J lost 5 bases, and 14 bases lay in between. CDR3 length: 13 amino acids. Germline V gene sequence: CDR1 MNHEY, CDR2 SVGAGI. Here the CDR3 DNA reads TGTGCCAGCAAACTAGGTCTGGGTACTGAAGCTTTCTTT. Amino acid sequence: CASKLGLGTEAFF.

CDR3 nucleotide sequence: TGTGCCAGTCCCCAGAGGCTCAATTCACCCCTCCACTTT. As protein: CASPQRLNSPLHF. The V call is TRBV25-1, the J call TRBJ1-6; D gene uncertain. The CDR3 runs to 13 residues. Trimming cost V 9 bases and J 7 bases, with 13 bases left between them. Germline V gives CDR1 MGHDK, CDR2 SYGVNS.

The genes are TRBV5-8 and TRBJ1-2; TRBD1 is a possible D gene (6 bases). The V end was cut by 0 bases, the J end by 7 bases, with 13 bases between. CDR1 SGHTS and CDR2 YDEGEE come from the germline V gene. CDR3 size: 14 residues. Here the CDR3 DNA reads TGTGCCAGCAGCTTGGTGCTGGGGGCGGTTGGCTACACCTTC. Translating it yields CASSLVLGAVGYTF.

The rearrangement links TRBV5-1 to TRBJ1-5; 10 positions agree with TRBD1. J was trimmed by 7 bases and V by 0 bases; bases with no gene match: 4. The V gene's germline CDR1 is SGHRS and CDR2 YFSETQ. CDR3 length: 15 residues. The CDR3 nucleotides read TGCGCCAGCAGCTTGGGACAGGGGGCAGGGCAGCCCCAGCATTTT. Residues: CASSLGQGAGQPQHF. The complete variable domain, with remaining parts taken from reference TRBV5-1 and TRBJ1-5, reads KAGVTQTPRYLIKTRGQQVTLSCSPISGHRSVSWYQQTPGQGLQFLFEYFSETQRNKGNFPGRFSGRQFSNSRSEMNVSTLELGDSALYLCASSLGQGAGQPQHFGDGTRLSIL.

This rearrangement joins TRBV12-3 or TRBV12-4 to TRBJ1-1; 7 bases line up with TRBD1. The V segment lost 7 bases and the J segment 5 bases; nucleotides outside the gene matches: 7. This CDR3 has 13 residues. The CDR3 DNA sequence: TGTGCCAGCACCCTACAGGGGACTACTGAAGCTTTCTTT. Translated, it gives CASTLQGTTEAFF.

The CDR3 nucleotides read TGTGCCAGCACCCCAACACGGGGGGGCTCTGAAGCTTTCTTT. Translating it yields CASTPTRGGSEAFF. This sequence joins TRBV7-9 and TRBJ1-1; possibly TRBD1 for D (6 bases). The V and J ends lost 7 bases and 6 bases respectively, with 18 bases between them. Germline V gene sequence: CDR1 SEHNR, CDR2 FQNEAQ (reference sequence). The CDR3 extends over 14 amino acids.

This clone was found once. CDR3: CASSRWGGQQPQHF. DNA for the CDR3: TGTGCCAGCAGCCGCTGGGGGGGGCAACAGCCCCAGCATTTT. The rearrangement uses TRBV7-2 and TRBJ1-5, with a weak D call TRBD1 (6 bases). This CDR3 has 14 amino acids. Germline V lookup: CDR1 SGHTA, CDR2 FQGNSA. The V and J ends lost 5 bases and 7 bases respectively, with 15 bases between them. The full variable domain, in which reference TRBV7-2 and TRBJ1-5 provide the parts outside the CDR3, is GAGVSQSPSNKVTEKGKDVELRCDPISGHTALYWYRQSLGQGLEFLIYFQGNSAPDKSGLPSDRFSAERTGGSVSTLTIQRTQQEDSAVYLCASSRWGGQQPQHFGDGTRLSIL.

Only one count was recorded for this clone. The chain is built from TRBV7-8 and TRBJ1-1; TRBD1 agrees at 9 bases. CDR1 SGHVS and CDR2 FQNEAQ come from the germline V gene. The junction had 11 bases not matched to a gene; V was cut back by 7 bases and J by 5 bases. The length of the CDR3 is 15 residues. In DNA form, the CDR3 reads TGTGCCAGCACAGCTTACGACAGGGGGTCTACTGAAGCTTTCTTT. It yields the protein CASTAYDRGSTEAFF.

The V call is TRBV19, the J call TRBJ2-7; TRBD1 aligns across 8 bases. Germline CDR1 is LNHDA and CDR2 is SQIVND (reference sequence). V shed 4 bases, J shed 3 bases, and the junction held 8 bases outside the gene matches. The CDR3 extends over 15 amino acids. CDR3 sequence: CASSSKDREFYEQYF. CDR3 bases: TGTGCCAGTAGTAGCAAGGACAGGGAATTCTACGAGCAGTACTTC.

The sample holds a few counts of this clone. V gene TRBV4-1 combines with J gene TRBJ1-2; D is unresolved. Deletions cut 1 base from V and 1 base from J, with 10 bases between. The CDR3 contains 15 residues. CDR1 and CDR2 from the germline V gene are MGHRA and YSYEKL. The CDR3 spells CASSQGYRSNYGYTF. The CDR3 nucleotides are TGCGCCAGCAGCCAAGGGTACCGGAGTAACTATGGCTACACCTTC.

This clone came up once. This chain joins TRBV10-1 and TRBJ2-2, with 8 bases fitting TRBD2. The CDR3 is made up of 17 amino acids. V lost 0 bases, J lost 3 bases, and 6 bases stayed unmatched. Germline lookup yields CDR1 WNHNN and CDR2 SYGVQD (reference sequence). The CDR3 bases are TGCGCCAGCAGTGAGTCTGGCGGGGGGCTCGACACCGGGGAGCTGTTTTTT. It codes for CASSESGGGLDTGELFF.

The sample holds one count of this clone. The rearrangement links TRBV5-1 to TRBJ1-1; D remains ambiguous. Per the germline V gene, CDR1 is SGHRS and CDR2 is YFSETQ. The CDR3 sequence is 14 residues long. V was clipped by 0 bases and J by 2 bases, with 8 bases between them. The CDR3 coding sequence is TGCGCCAGCAGCTTGGCTACAGACAACACTGAAGCTTTCTTT. This gives the protein CASSLATDNTEAFF.